This T cell receptor (beta chain) was recorded in a study of CD8 T cells in ankylosing spondylitis. Study observations and caveats: Several of the motif variants were reported before in synovial fluid and blood from reactive arthritis. As reported, disease-linked clones showed significant enrichment in matched ankylosing spondylitis synovial fluid. What appeared characteristic of ankylosing spondylitis blood was a TCR beta motif of several highly homologous variants.

V was clipped by 0 bases and J by 0 bases, with 9 bases between them. The CDR3 contains 15 residues. CDR1 and CDR2 from the germline V gene are SGHRS and YFSETQ. This clonotype was counted at least ten times. Its antigen is as yet unknown. By quantitative 5'-RACE with molecular barcodes, the TCR beta libraries were made. TCRdb used MiXCR to reprocess the 5' RACE reads, holding one entry per CDR3 protein. The sample includes around 150,000 distinct CDR3 sequences, just under 7.5% of them seen just once. Source material: blood, either unsorted or a sorted T cell fraction (not recorded which). The clonotype was recovered from a female donor with ankylosing spondylitis or in good health (not recorded which). This sequence joins TRBV5-1 and TRBJ1-2; D not resolved. CDR3 protein: CASSLAVDPNYGYTF. CDR3 coding DNA: TGCGCCAGCAGCTTGGCCGTGGACCCTAACTATGGCTACACCTTC.